These T cell receptor beta chains were read from a single sample in a study of CD8+ T cells in alopecia areata. The assay was immunoSEQ multiplex PCR, and TCRdb's table has in-frame clones only and misses some. The table records some 170,000 clones, just under 60% of them present only once. The source material was CD4+ T cells sorted from blood, sampled at week 0. These receptors all stem from a human donor with alopecia areata. The CDR3 runs from the conserved cysteine through the conserved F or W. Fields, in order: V gene, J gene, CDR3 protein.

TRBV5-1	TRBJ2-1	CASSEGLARVEQFF
TRBV4-1	TRBJ2-5	CASSLRGPAGETQYF
TRBV29-1	TRBJ2-1	CSVAPDYNEQFF
TRBV7-9	TRBJ2-7	CASSSWDSGSSYEQYF
TRBV7-9	TRBJ1-1	CASSPAVLTEAFF
TRBV27	TRBJ2-2	CASSTPTGELFF
TRBV30	TRBJ1-1	CAWSTRWYTEAFF
TRBV6-5	TRBJ1-1	CASSYRRNTEAFF
TRBV5-1	TRBJ1-1	CASRVEGRRTEAFF
TRBV30	TRBJ1-2	CAWSVPTGLYYGYTF